This TCR beta chain was recovered during a study of T cell changes during pregnancy in multiple sclerosis. Measured with immunoSEQ multiplex PCR; TCRdb has only the in-frame clones, and not every one. Here the sample spans fewer than 40,000 clones, around 92% being singletons. This CDR3 has 12 amino acids. Between the trimmed V and J ends, which lost 10 bases and 8 bases, there was a span of 12 bases. CDR1 is SGHTA and CDR2 is FQGNSA in the germline V gene. Here the sequenced sample was CD4+ T cells from peripheral blood mononuclear cells, taken in the second trimester of pregnancy. This receptor was taken from a female donor in good health, enrolled as a control in a pregnancy study. The chain is built from TRBV7-2 and TRBJ1-6; D may be TRBD1 (5 bases). The CDR3 bases are TGTGCCACCTCGACAGATCATTCACCCCTCCACTTT. It codes for CATSTDHSPLHF. Full variable domain (rest looked up from reference TRBV7-2 and TRBJ1-6): GAGVSQSPSNKVTEKGKDVELRCDPISGHTALYWYRQSLGQGLEFLIYFQGNSAPDKSGLPSDRFSAERTGGSVSTLTIQRTQQEDSAVYLCATSTDHSPLHFGNGTRLTVT.